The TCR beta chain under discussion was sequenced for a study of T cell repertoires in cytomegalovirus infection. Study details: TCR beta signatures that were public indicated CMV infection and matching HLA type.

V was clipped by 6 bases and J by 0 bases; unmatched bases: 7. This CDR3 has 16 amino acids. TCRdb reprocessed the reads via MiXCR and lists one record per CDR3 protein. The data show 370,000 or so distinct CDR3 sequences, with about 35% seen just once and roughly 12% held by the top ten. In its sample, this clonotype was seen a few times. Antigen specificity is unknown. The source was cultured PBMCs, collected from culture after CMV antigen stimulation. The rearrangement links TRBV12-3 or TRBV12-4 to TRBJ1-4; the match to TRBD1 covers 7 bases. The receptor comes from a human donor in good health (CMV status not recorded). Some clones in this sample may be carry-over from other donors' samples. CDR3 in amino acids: CASSGQAGATNEKLFF. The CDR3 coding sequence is TGTGCCAGCAGCGGACAGGCTGGTGCAACTAATGAAAAACTGTTTTTT.